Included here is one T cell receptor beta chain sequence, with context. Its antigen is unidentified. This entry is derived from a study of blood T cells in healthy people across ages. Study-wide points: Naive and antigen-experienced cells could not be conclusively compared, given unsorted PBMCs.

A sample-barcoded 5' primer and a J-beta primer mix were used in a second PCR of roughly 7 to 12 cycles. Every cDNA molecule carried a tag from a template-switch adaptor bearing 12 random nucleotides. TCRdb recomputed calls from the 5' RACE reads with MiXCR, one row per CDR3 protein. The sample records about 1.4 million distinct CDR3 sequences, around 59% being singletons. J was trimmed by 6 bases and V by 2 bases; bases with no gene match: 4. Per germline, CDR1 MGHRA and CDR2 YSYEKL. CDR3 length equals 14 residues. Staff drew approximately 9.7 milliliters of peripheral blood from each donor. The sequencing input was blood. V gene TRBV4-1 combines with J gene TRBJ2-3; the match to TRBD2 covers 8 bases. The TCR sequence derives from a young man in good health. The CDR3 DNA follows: TGCGCCAGCAGCCAACTGGTAGCGGGGGATACGCAGTATTTT. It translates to CASSQLVAGDTQYF.